This passage covers 31 T cell receptor beta chains from one sample sequenced in a study of shared clonotypes between healthy human individuals. Naive CD8 isolation took CD45RO-negative cells positively selected for CCR7 and excluded terminally differentiated effector memory CD45RA+ cells. Profiling relied on immunoSEQ multiplex PCR, and the TCRdb table lists in-frame clones only, not all of them. Here the sample spans 550,000 to 750,000 clones, about 90% being singletons. The sequencing sample was made of naive CD8+ T cells sorted from blood. The receptors shown here come from a man between 25 and 39 years old in good health.

The chain couples TRBV4-1 to TRBJ1-1, with 7 bases matching TRBD1. CDR3 size: 16 residues. J gave up 1 base and V 3 bases, and 8 bases lay outside the gene matches. CDR1 is MGHRA and CDR2 is YSYEKL in the germline V gene. CDR3 nucleotide sequence: TGCGCCAGCAGCCACCTAAGGGACAGAAAGAACACTGAAGCTTTCTTT. It is translated as CASSHLRDRKNTEAFF.

This clone was seen just once. The chain has TRBV6-1 and TRBJ2-1; 8 positions match TRBD2. The CDR3 is made up of 15 amino acids. Trimming removed 2 bases from V and 3 bases from J; junction bases left unmatched: 3. Per the germline V gene, CDR1 is MNHNS and CDR2 is SASEGT. The CDR3 spells CASSERAGGYNEQFF. CDR3 nucleotides: TGTGCCAGCAGTGAACGGGCGGGAGGCTACAATGAGCAGTTCTTC.

The chain joins TRBV6-4 to TRBJ2-1, with 9 positions matching TRBD2. The CDR3 contains 16 residues. The V and J ends lost 4 bases and 5 bases, in that order; junction bases with no gene match: 9. The germline CDR1 and CDR2 sequences are MRHNA and SNTAGT. The CDR3 bases are TGTGCCAGCAGTGCCCTTAGCGGGAGTAATGACAATGAGCAGTTCTTC. It translates to CASSALSGSNDNEQFF.

CDR3 region: CASSYPGQGGEKLFF. The DNA for the CDR3 is TGTGCCAGCAGCTATCCGGGACAGGGAGGGGAAAAACTGTTTTTT. V and J are TRBV7-9 and TRBJ1-4; TRBD1 matches 9 bases. The V segment lost 4 bases and the J segment 8 bases; nucleotides outside the gene matches: 8. From germline, CDR1 is SEHNR and CDR2 FQNEAQ (reference sequence). CDR3 size: 15 residues.

The chain is built from TRBV19 and TRBJ2-3; TRBD1 is a possible D gene (5 bases). The CDR3 consists of 17 residues. V lost 0 bases and J 1 base, leaving 14 bases between the germline ends. CDR1 and CDR2 from the germline V gene are LNHDA and SQIVND (reference sequence). The CDR3 region is CASSIEATAYGTDTQYF. In nucleotides, the CDR3 is TGTGCCAGTAGTATAGAGGCGACAGCATATGGCACAGATACGCAGTATTTT.

This clone was picked up one time. V and J are TRBV6-1 and TRBJ2-7; D perhaps matches TRBD1 (5 bases). This CDR3 is built from 15 residues. CDR1 and CDR2 (germline): MNHNS, SASEGT. With 1 base removed from V and 5 bases from J, the gap between germline ends came to 15 bases. The CDR3 DNA sequence: TGTGCCAGCAGTGAAGAGCAGGGCTGGCCTCACGAGCAGTACTTC. It is translated as CASSEEQGWPHEQYF.

The V gene is TRBV5-4, the J gene TRBJ2-5; 8 nucleotides agree with TRBD1. With V trimmed by 0 bases and J by 5 bases, 6 bases remained unmatched. The CDR3 totals 15 residues. CDR1 is SGHNT and CDR2 is YYREEE in the germline V gene (reference sequence). The CDR3 region is CASSLVDRGRETQYF. CDR3 bases: TGTGCCAGCAGCTTGGTAGACAGGGGACGTGAGACCCAGTACTTC.

V is TRBV5-5 and J is TRBJ1-3, with 12 positions matching TRBD1. CDR3 length: 17 residues. V lost 3 bases, J lost 3 bases, and 7 bases stayed unmatched. Germline CDR1 and CDR2: SGHKS and YYEKEE (reference sequence). CDR3 DNA sequence: TGTGCCAGCAGCTCCCCGGGACAGGGGGCTGATGGAAACACCATATATTTT. This encodes CASSSPGQGADGNTIYF.

The chain recombines TRBV15 with TRBJ2-3; D is unresolved. Trimming cost V 6 bases and J 5 bases, with 9 bases left between them. The CDR3 is 12 amino acids. CDR1 is LNHNV and CDR2 is YYDKDF in the germline V gene (reference sequence). Written as DNA, the CDR3 is TGTGCCACCAGTGAATTTTTAGATACGCAGTATTTT. Residues: CATSEFLDTQYF.

The chain joins TRBV10-3 to TRBJ2-2; TRBD2 matches 7 bases. Germline CDR1 is ENHRY and CDR2 is SYGVKD. The V segment lost 2 bases and the J segment 4 bases; nucleotides outside the gene matches: 7. This CDR3 comprises 16 residues. The CDR3 DNA follows: TGTGCCATCAGTGAGGACGCGGGAGTTGGCACCGGGGAGCTGTTTTTT. This encodes CAISEDAGVGTGELFF.

This chain joins TRBV27 and TRBJ1-5, with a weak D call TRBD1 (5 bases). Per germline, CDR1 MNHEY and CDR2 SMNVEV (reference sequence). The V and J ends lost 5 bases and 5 bases respectively, with 16 bases between them. CDR3 length: 15 residues. The CDR3 nucleotides are TGTGCCAGCAGTCTTTCGGGCGGGGGACATCAGCCCCAGCATTTT. It specifies CASSLSGGGHQPQHF.

For this clone: This sample also contains other DNA sequences that code for the same CDR3. V and J are TRBV7-9 and TRBJ2-1, with D hard to call. V was clipped by 3 bases and J by 5 bases, with 5 bases between them. This CDR3 is 12 amino acids long. Germline V gene sequence: CDR1 SEHNR, CDR2 FQNEAQ (reference sequence). In nucleotides, the CDR3 is TGTGCCAGCAGCTTGGGCCACAATGAGCAGTTCTTC. This sequence encodes CASSLGHNEQFF.

This sequence joins TRBV2 and TRBJ2-7; D uncertain. The CDR3 contains 14 residues. Trimming left V 5 bases short and J 5 bases short, with 16 bases between. Germline V gene sequence: CDR1 SNHLY, CDR2 FYNNEI. In DNA, the CDR3 is TGTGCCAGCAGTTGGGCGGAATCAGTCAACGAGCAGTACTTC. Protein sequence: CASSWAESVNEQYF.

This chain connects TRBV5-5 to TRBJ2-3; 15 bases line up with TRBD2. This CDR3 is built from 17 residues. With 4 bases clipped from V and 6 bases from J, the junction kept 9 bases outside the gene matches. Germline values: CDR1 SGHKS, CDR2 YYEKEE (reference sequence). CDR3 DNA sequence: TGTGCCAGCAGCGCGGGGACTAGCGGGAGGCTCCAGGATACGCAGTATTTT. This codes for CASSAGTSGRLQDTQYF.

With respect to this clone: A junction boundary mismatches the germline segment, possibly from a read error. The rearrangement uses TRBV4-1 and TRBJ2-1; 9 positions agree with TRBD2. Germline CDR1 reads MGHRA; CDR2 reads YSYEKL. CDR3 size: 15 residues. This CDR3 reads CASSQDLGGRASRLF. DNA for the CDR3: TGCGCCAGCAGCCAAGATTTGGGCGGGAGGGCTTCTCGACTCTTC.

The chain couples TRBV28 to TRBJ2-7, with D tentatively TRBD2 (5 bases). From germline, CDR1 is MDHEN and CDR2 SYDVKM. The V gene lost 10 bases and the J gene lost 3 bases, with 16 bases spanning the gap. The CDR3 length is 13 residues. In DNA form, the CDR3 reads TGTGCCACCCGGACGGGGAGAAGCTACGAGCAGTACTTC. It specifies CATRTGRSYEQYF.

The V call is TRBV5-8, the J call TRBJ2-5; TRBD1 agrees at 7 bases. In germline, CDR1 is SGHTS, CDR2 YDEGEE. The J segment lost 2 bases and the V segment lost 2 bases, leaving 3 bases of the junction unmatched. This CDR3 region has 14 residues. In nucleotides, the CDR3 is TGTGCCAGCAGCTTTGGGACAGAGCAAGAGACCCAGTACTTC. Translated: CASSFGTEQETQYF. Looking up the rest from reference TRBV5-8 and TRBJ2-5 gives the full variable domain: EAGVTQSPTHLIKTRGQQATLRCSPISGHTSVYWYQQALGLGLQFLLWYDEGEERNRGNFPPRFSGRQFPNYSSELNVNALELEDSALYLCASSFGTEQETQYFGPGTRLLVL.

This chain joins TRBV9 and TRBJ2-2; TRBD2 is a possible D gene (6 bases). Trimming pared 4 bases from V and 7 bases from J, leaving 14 bases between. The CDR3 sequence is 14 residues long. Germline-derived CDR1 and CDR2 are SGDLS and YYNGEE. The CDR3 sequence is CASSPWGTGGELFF. The CDR3 DNA is TGTGCCAGCAGCCCATGGGGGACTGGCGGGGAGCTGTTTTTT.

This clone was observed a single time. This chain joins TRBV28 and TRBJ1-5; D not resolved. The length of the CDR3 is 13 residues. Between the trimmed V and J ends, which lost 3 bases and 4 bases, there was a span of 7 bases. The germline V gene encodes CDR1 MDHEN and CDR2 SYDVKM. CDR3 nucleotides: TGTGCCAGCAGTTTTTTTCAGAATCAGCCCCAGCATTTT. Translation: CASSFFQNQPQHF.

The chain has TRBV10-3 and TRBJ2-7; D is possibly TRBD2 (5 bases). CDR1 is ENHRY, CDR2 SYGVKD, per germline. The CDR3 loop spans 13 amino acids. With 3 bases removed from V and 3 bases from J, the gap between germline ends came to 9 bases. The CDR3 DNA is TGTGCCATCAGTGATGCCAGCGGCTACGAGCAGTACTTC. Translating it yields CAISDASGYEQYF.

The rearrangement uses TRBV7-9 and TRBJ2-1; 9 bases match TRBD2. The CDR3 is 15 amino acids. Germline CDR1 reads SEHNR; CDR2 reads FQNEAQ (reference sequence). The trim removed 5 bases at V and 5 bases at J, leaving 7 bases unmatched. The CDR3 region has the DNA TGTGCCAGCAGCCTCCCAGAGCGGGGGGACAATGAGCAGTTCTTC. Encoded protein: CASSLPERGDNEQFF.

To note about this clone: Other DNA sequences in this specimen translate into the identical CDR3. The chain couples TRBV10-1 to TRBJ2-2; D is unclear. Deletions cut 6 bases from V and 6 bases from J, with 17 bases between. CDR3 length: 15 amino acids. The germline V gene has CDR1 WNHNN and CDR2 SYGVQD (reference sequence). The CDR3 sequence is CASSNSAVGAGELFF. As DNA, the CDR3 is TGCGCCAGCAGCAACTCCGCGGTTGGCGCCGGGGAGCTGTTTTTT.

This sequence joins TRBV4-3 and TRBJ2-7, with TRBD2 matching 7 bases. Unmatched junction bases numbered 5, after V lost 4 bases and J lost 5 bases. The CDR3 spans 13 residues. Germline V CDR1 and CDR2: LGHNA, YSLEER. CDR3 amino acids: CASSLGGLDEQYF. The DNA of the CDR3 is TGCGCCAGCAGCCTGGGAGGGCTGGACGAGCAGTACTTC.

Turning to this clone: It is unclear where the CDR3 begins or ends on the DNA, so no DNA is shown, and the CDR3 is as TCRdb lists it. This chain uses TRBV11-3 with TRBJ2-2; the tabulated D call, TRBD1, remains unverified against the DNA. The CDR3 spans 17 amino acids, including both terminal residues. Germline V CDR1 and CDR2: SGHNT, YENEEA. The CDR3 sequence is CASSALFGPGGTGELFF.

The V gene is TRBV28, the J gene TRBJ1-5, with 9 nucleotides matching TRBD1. The trim removed 5 bases at V and 6 bases at J, leaving 8 bases unmatched. Germline lookup yields CDR1 MDHEN and CDR2 SYDVKM. CDR3 length: 15 amino acids. This CDR3 is CASSAKTGGGQPQHF. Written as DNA, the CDR3 is TGTGCCAGCAGTGCTAAGACAGGGGGTGGTCAGCCCCAGCATTTT. Supplemented by reference TRBV28 and TRBJ1-5, the full variable domain reads DVKVTQSSRYLVKRTGEKVFLECVQDMDHENMFWYRQDPGLGLRLIYFSYDVKMKEKGDIPEGYSVSREKKERFSLILESASTNQTSMYLCASSAKTGGGQPQHFGDGTRLSIL.

The rearrangement joins TRBV28 to TRBJ2-7, with 10 bases fitting TRBD1. This CDR3 comprises 12 residues. V shed 11 bases, J shed 2 bases, and the junction held 3 bases outside the gene matches. CDR1 and CDR2 (germline): MDHEN, SYDVKM. The CDR3 sequence: CAVGQGAYEQYF. In nucleotides, the CDR3 is TGTGCCGTAGGACAGGGGGCCTACGAGCAGTACTTC.

The rearrangement joins TRBV6-6 to TRBJ2-7, with no clear D. CDR1 is MNHNY, CDR2 SVGAGI, per germline (reference sequence). The V end was cut by 5 bases, the J end by 4 bases, with 12 bases between. The CDR3 length is 13 residues. Here the CDR3 reads CASSPIVGYEQYF. Here the CDR3 DNA reads TGTGCCAGCAGTCCCATAGTGGGATACGAGCAGTACTTC.

The gene calls are TRBV7-9 and TRBJ2-7, with 8 bases lining up with TRBD2. Germline loops: CDR1 SEHNR, CDR2 FQNEAQ (reference sequence). The CDR3 covers 14 residues. The junction had 7 bases not matched to a gene; V was cut back by 5 bases and J by 4 bases. The CDR3 loop is CASSPGGDYYEQYF. CDR3 in DNA: TGTGCCAGCAGCCCCGGGGGGGATTATTACGAGCAGTACTTC. Full variable domain (outside the CDR3, taken from reference TRBV7-9 and TRBJ2-7): DTGVSQNPRHKITKRGQNVTFRCDPISEHNRLYWYRQTLGQGPEFLTYFQNEAQLEKSRLLSDRFSAERPKGSFSTLEIQRTEQGDSAMYLCASSPGGDYYEQYFGPGTRLTVT.

This chain's CDR3 is CASSFYGKDTQYF. The CDR3, as DNA: TGTGCCAGCAGTTTTTACGGAAAAGATACGCAGTATTTT. The J gene is TRBJ2-3, the V gene TRBV27; D ambiguous. This CDR3 is built from 13 residues. Deletions cut 3 bases from V and 5 bases from J, with 9 bases between. Per germline, CDR1 MNHEY and CDR2 SMNVEV (reference sequence).

The V gene is TRBV6-4, the J gene TRBJ1-1, with TRBD1 identical over 7 bases. This CDR3 spans 14 amino acids. The ends lost 3 bases at V and 0 bases at J; junction bases unmatched: 1. CDR1 and CDR2 (germline): MRHNA, SNTAGT. The CDR3 bases are TGTGCCAGCAGTGAGACAGGGTTGAACACTGAAGCTTTCTTT. This translates into CASSETGLNTEAFF.

The chain combines TRBV7-9 with TRBJ2-7; D possibly corresponds to TRBD2 (5 bases). CDR1 is SEHNR, CDR2 FQNEAQ, per germline (reference sequence). This CDR3 contains 15 residues. V shed 7 bases and J shed 5 bases, with 21 bases lying between them. CDR3 DNA: TGTGCCAGCACCCTAGAGGGCGGGCAGAGCCACGAGCAGTACTTC. It translates to CASTLEGGQSHEQYF. Variable domain in full (rest from reference TRBV7-9 and TRBJ2-7): DTGVSQNPRHKITKRGQNVTFRCDPISEHNRLYWYRQTLGQGPEFLTYFQNEAQLEKSRLLSDRFSAERPKGSFSTLEIQRTEQGDSAMYLCASTLEGGQSHEQYFGPGTRLTVT.